Listed here is a single T cell receptor (beta chain). Per the original data handling: Reference gene primer amplification in the assay estimated nucleated cell counts. Profiling relied on immunoSEQ multiplex PCR, and the TCRdb table lists in-frame clones only, not all of them. V and J calls plus clone size are reproduced from that table; the DNA served to infer D and trimming. The repertoire holds some 70,000 clones, with about 88% as singletons. This sample stems from a study of blood T cell repertoires in COVID-19. Study-level information: Sites in the United States, Italy and Spain provided acute and convalescent COVID-19 samples. PBMCs, B-cell-depleted T cells, or T cells were the source of the cDNA or gDNA that made up the material.

Sequencing input: peripheral blood. The clonotype comes from a man in his 70s with active or convalescent COVID-19.

The CDR3 protein is CASRTGITNEKLFF. CDR3 nucleotide sequence: TGTGCCAGCCGCACAGGGATAACTAATGAAAAACTGTTTTTT. This sequence joins TRBV19 and TRBJ1-4; D is possibly TRBD1 (6 bases). Trimming removed 9 bases at V and 1 base at J, with 12 bases between. Germline assignment: CDR1 LNHDA and CDR2 SQIVND (reference sequence). The CDR3 consists of 14 residues.